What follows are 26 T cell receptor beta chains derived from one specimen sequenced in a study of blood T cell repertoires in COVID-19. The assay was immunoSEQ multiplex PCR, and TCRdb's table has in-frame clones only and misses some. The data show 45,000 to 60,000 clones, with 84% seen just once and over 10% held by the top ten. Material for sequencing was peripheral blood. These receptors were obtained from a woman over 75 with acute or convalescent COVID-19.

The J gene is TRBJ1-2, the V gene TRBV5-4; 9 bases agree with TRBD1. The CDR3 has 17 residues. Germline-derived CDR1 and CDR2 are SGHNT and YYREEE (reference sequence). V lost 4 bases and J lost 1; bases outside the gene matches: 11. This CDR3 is CASSPPRDRAINYGYTF. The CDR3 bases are TGTGCCAGCAGCCCCCCCCGGGACAGGGCGATTAACTATGGCTACACCTTC.

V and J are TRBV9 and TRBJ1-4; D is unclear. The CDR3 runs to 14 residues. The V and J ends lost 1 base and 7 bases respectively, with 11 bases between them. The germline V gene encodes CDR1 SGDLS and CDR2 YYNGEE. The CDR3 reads CASSVLGESEKLFF. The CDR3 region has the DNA TGTGCCAGCAGCGTACTAGGAGAGAGTGAAAAACTGTTTTTT. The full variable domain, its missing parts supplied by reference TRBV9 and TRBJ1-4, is DSGVTQTPKHLITATGQRVTLRCSPRSGDLSVYWYQQSLDQGLQFLIQYYNGEERAKGNILERFSAQQFPDLHSELNLSSLELGDSALYFCASSVLGESEKLFFGSGTQLSVL.

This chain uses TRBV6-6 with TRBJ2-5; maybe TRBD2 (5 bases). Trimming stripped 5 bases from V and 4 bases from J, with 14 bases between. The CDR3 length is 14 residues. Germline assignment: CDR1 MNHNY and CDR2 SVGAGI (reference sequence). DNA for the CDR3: TGTGCCAGCAGTCCGGAGCGGTCGCCAGAGACCCAGTACTTC. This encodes CASSPERSPETQYF.

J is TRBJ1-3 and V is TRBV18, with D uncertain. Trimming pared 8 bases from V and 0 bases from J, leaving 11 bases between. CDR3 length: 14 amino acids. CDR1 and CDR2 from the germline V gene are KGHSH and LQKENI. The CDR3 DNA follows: TGTGCCAGCGGCCTATCGGGCTCTGGAAACACCATATATTTT. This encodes CASGLSGSGNTIYF.

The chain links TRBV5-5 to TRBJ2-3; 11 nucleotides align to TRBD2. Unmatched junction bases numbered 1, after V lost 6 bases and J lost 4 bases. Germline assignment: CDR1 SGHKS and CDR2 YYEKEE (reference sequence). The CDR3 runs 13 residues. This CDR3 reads CASKTSGADTQYF. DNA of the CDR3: TGTGCCAGCAAGACTAGCGGGGCAGATACGCAGTATTTT.

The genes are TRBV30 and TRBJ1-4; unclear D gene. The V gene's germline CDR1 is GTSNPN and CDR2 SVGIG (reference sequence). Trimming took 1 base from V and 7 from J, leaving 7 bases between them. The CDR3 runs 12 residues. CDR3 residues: CAWSDGPEKLFF. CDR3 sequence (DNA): TGTGCCTGGAGTGATGGCCCTGAAAAACTGTTTTTT. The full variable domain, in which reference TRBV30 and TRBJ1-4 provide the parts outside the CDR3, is SQTIHQWPATLVQPVGSPLSLECTVEGTSNPNLYWYRQAAGRGLQLLFYSVGIGQISSEVPQNLSASRPQDRQFILSSKKLLLSDSGFYLCAWSDGPEKLFFGSGTQLSVL.

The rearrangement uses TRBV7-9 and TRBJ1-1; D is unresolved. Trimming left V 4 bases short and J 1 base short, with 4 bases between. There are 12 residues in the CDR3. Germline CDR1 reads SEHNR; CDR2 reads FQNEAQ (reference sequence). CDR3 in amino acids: CASSYRNTEAFF. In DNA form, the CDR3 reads TGTGCCAGCAGCTACAGGAACACTGAAGCTTTCTTT.

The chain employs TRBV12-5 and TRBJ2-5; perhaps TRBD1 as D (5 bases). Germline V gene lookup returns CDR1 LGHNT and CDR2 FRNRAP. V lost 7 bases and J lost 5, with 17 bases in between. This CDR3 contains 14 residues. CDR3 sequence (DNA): TGTGCTAGTGCCCTCGAACAGGTTCCCGAGACCCAGTACTTC. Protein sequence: CASALEQVPETQYF.

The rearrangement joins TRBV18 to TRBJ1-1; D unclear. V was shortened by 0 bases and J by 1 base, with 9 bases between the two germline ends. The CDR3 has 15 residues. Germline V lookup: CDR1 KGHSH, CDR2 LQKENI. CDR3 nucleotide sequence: TGTGCCAGCTCACCACCCGGCGGATCGAACACTGAAGCTTTCTTT. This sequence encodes CASSPPGGSNTEAFF.

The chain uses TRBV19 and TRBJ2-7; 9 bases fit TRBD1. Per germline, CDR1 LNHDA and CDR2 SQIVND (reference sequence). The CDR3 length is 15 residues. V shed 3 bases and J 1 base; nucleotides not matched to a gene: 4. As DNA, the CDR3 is TGTGCCAGTAGTATGGGGGACAGGGTGTCCTACGAGCAGTACTTC. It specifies CASSMGDRVSYEQYF. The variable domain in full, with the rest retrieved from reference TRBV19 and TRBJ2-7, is DGGITQSPKYLFRKEGQNVTLSCEQNLNHDAMYWYRQDPGQGLRLIYYSQIVNDFQKGDIAEGYSVSREKKESFPLTVTSAQKNPTAFYLCASSMGDRVSYEQYFGPGTRLTVT.

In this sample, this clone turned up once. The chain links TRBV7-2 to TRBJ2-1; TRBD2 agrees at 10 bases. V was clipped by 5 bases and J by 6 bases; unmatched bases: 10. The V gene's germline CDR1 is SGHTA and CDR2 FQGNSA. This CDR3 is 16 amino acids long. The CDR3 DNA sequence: TGTGCCAGCAGCACACCGAGCGGGGGGGCCGGCAATGAGCAGTTCTTC. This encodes CASSTPSGGAGNEQFF. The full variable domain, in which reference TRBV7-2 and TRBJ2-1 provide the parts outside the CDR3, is GAGVSQSPSNKVTEKGKDVELRCDPISGHTALYWYRQSLGQGLEFLIYFQGNSAPDKSGLPSDRFSAERTGGSVSTLTIQRTQQEDSAVYLCASSTPSGGAGNEQFFGPGTRLTVL.

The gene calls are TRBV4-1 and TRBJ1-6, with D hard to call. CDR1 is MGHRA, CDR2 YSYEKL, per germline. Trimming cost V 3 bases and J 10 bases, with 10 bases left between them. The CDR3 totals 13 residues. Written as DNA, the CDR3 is TGCGCCAGCAGCCAGAGGAGGGAATCACCCCTCCACTTT. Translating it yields CASSQRRESPLHF.

CDR3 residues: CASSEDRPYHQPQHF. The CDR3 coding sequence is TGTGCCAGCAGTGAGGACAGGCCCTATCATCAGCCCCAGCATTTT. The V call is TRBV2, the J call TRBJ1-5; TRBD1 agrees at 7 bases. Looked up from germline, CDR1 is SNHLY and CDR2 is FYNNEI. The CDR3 totals 15 residues. The V gene end was trimmed by 3 bases and the J gene end by 5 bases; junction bases not matched to a gene: 7.

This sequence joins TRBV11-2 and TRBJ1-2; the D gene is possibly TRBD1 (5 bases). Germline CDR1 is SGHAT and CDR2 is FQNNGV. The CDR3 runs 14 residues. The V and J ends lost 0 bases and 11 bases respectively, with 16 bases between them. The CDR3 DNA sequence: TGTGCCAGCAGCTTAGATCGGATAAAGACAGCATACACCTTC. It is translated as CASSLDRIKTAYTF.

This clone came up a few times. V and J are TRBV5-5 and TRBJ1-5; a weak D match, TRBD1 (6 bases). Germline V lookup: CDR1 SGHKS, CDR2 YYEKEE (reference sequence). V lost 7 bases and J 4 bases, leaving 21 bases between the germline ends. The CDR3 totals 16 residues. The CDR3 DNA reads TGTGCCAGCGAAATCGGGGCAGGGGAAAGGAATCAGCCCCAGCATTTT. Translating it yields CASEIGAGERNQPQHF.

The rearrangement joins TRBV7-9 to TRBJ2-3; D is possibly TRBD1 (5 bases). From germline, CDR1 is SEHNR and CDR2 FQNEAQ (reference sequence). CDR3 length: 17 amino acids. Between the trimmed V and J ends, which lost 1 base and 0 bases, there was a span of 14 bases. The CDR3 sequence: CASSLGQLKPSTDTQYF. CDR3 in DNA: TGTGCCAGCAGCTTAGGACAGCTAAAGCCTAGCACAGATACGCAGTATTTT.

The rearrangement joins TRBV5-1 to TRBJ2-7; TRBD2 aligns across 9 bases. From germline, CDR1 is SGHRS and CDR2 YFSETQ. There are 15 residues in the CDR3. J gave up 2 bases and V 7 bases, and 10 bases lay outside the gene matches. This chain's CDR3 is CASGRSGGPAYEQYF. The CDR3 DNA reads TGCGCCAGCGGGCGTAGCGGGGGACCAGCCTACGAGCAGTACTTC.

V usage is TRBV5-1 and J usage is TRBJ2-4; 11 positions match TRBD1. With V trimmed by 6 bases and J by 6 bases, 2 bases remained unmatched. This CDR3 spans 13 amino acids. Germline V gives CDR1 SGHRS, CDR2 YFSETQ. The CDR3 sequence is CASTGTGGNIQYF. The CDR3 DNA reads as TGCGCCAGCACCGGGACAGGGGGAAACATTCAGTACTTC.

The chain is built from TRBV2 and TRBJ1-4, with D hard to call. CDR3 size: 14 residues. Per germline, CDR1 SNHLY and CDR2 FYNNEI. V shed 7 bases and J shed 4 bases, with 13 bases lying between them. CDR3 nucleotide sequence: TGTGCCAGCAAGAGGGAGCGGGATAATGAAAAACTGTTTTTT. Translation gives CASKRERDNEKLFF.

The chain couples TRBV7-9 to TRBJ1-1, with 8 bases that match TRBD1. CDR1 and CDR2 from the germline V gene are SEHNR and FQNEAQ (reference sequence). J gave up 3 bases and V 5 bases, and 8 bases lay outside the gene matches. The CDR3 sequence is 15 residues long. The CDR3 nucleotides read TGTGCCAGCAGCCTAACGACAGGGGAGGACACTGAAGCTTTCTTT. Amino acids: CASSLTTGEDTEAFF.

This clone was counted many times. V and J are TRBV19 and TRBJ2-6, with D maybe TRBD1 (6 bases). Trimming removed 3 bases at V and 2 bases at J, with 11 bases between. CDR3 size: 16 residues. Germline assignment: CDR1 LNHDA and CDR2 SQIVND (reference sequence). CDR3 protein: CASSIFGTTGANVLTF. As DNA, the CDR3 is TGTGCCAGTAGTATCTTCGGGACAACTGGGGCCAACGTCCTGACTTTC.

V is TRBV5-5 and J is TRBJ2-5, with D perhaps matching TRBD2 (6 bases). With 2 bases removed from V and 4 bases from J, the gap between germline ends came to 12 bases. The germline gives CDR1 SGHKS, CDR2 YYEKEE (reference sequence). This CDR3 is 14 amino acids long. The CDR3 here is CASSFQGGVETQYF. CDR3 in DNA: TGTGCCAGCAGCTTTCAGGGAGGAGTAGAGACCCAGTACTTC. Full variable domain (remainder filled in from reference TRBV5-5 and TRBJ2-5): DAGVTQSPTHLIKTRGQQVTLRCSPISGHKSVSWYQQVLGQGPQFIFQYYEKEERGRGNFPDRFSARQFPNYSSELNVNALLLGDSALYLCASSFQGGVETQYFGPGTRLLVL.

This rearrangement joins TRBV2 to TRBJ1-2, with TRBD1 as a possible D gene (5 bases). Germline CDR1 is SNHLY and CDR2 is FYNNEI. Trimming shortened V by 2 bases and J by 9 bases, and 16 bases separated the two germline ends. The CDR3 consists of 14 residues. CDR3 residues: CASSELVGRASYTF. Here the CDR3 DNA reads TGTGCCAGCAGTGAACTAGTGGGCAGGGCAAGCTACACCTTC. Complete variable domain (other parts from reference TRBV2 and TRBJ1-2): EPEVTQTPSHQVTQMGQEVILRCVPISNHLYFYWYRQILGQKVEFLVSFYNNEISEKSEIFDDQFSVERPDGSNFTLKIRSTKLEDSAMYFCASSELVGRASYTFGSGTRLTVV.

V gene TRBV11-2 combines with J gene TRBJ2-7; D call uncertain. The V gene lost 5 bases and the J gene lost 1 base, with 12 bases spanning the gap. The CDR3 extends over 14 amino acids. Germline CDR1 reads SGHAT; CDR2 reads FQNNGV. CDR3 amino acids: CASSPVQYSYEQYF. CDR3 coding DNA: TGTGCCAGCAGCCCCGTACAGTATTCCTACGAGCAGTACTTC.

CDR3 sequence: CASSIIGAGSPLHF. In DNA form, the CDR3 reads TGTGCCAGTAGTATCATTGGCGCGGGTTCACCCCTCCACTTT. The rearrangement uses TRBV19 and TRBJ1-6; D is undetermined. Germline values: CDR1 LNHDA, CDR2 SQIVND (reference sequence). This CDR3 has 14 residues. Trimming stripped 3 bases from V and 9 bases from J, with 12 bases between. The full variable domain, its missing parts supplied by reference TRBV19 and TRBJ1-6, is DGGITQSPKYLFRKEGQNVTLSCEQNLNHDAMYWYRQDPGQGLRLIYYSQIVNDFQKGDIAEGYSVSREKKESFPLTVTSAQKNPTAFYLCASSIIGAGSPLHFGNGTRLTVT.

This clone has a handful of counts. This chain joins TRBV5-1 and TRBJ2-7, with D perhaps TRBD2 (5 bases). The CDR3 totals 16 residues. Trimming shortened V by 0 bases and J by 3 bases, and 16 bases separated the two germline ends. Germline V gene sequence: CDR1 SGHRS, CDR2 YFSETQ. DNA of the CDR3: TGCGCCAGCAGCTTGGCCGTGGGGAGACACGACTACGAGCAGTACTTC. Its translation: CASSLAVGRHDYEQYF.